This record covers a single TCR beta chain. These data belong to a study of blood T cell repertoires in COVID-19. Study-wide background: Sources were T cells, B-cell-depleted T cells, or PBMCs; the material itself was cDNA or gDNA.

CDR3 length: 13 amino acids. Looked up from germline, CDR1 is KGHSH and CDR2 is LQKENI. V was clipped by 4 bases and J by 4 bases, with 11 bases between them. Original processing notes: Reference gene primer amplification in the assay estimated nucleated cell counts. Here immunoSEQ multiplex PCR was the method, and the copy in TCRdb shows in-frame clones only, minus some. V and J calls and clone size are as listed in that table; D and trimming were resolved from the DNA. The sample holds fewer than 200,000 clones, around nine tenths seen once. The sequenced sample consisted of peripheral blood. The TCR sequence derives from a woman younger than 35 who had recovered from COVID-19. The gene calls are TRBV18 and TRBJ2-7; D possibly corresponds to TRBD1 (6 bases). In DNA form, the CDR3 reads TGTGCCAGCTCACTCCGACAGGAATACGAGCAGTACTTC. Encoded protein: CASSLRQEYEQYF.